A selection of T cell receptor beta chains follows, all from one sample in a study of T cell responses to AZD1222 COVID-19 vaccine. The method was immunoSEQ multiplex PCR; TCRdb's version includes in-frame clones alone and lacks a portion of them. The sample contains fewer than 180,000 clones, more than 90% of which appear only once. The sample here was peripheral blood, taken 28 days after the second AZD1222 dose. Every receptor here comes from an adult who received the AZD1222 COVID-19 vaccine. Each CDR3 is given with its conserved first and last residue. Fields, in order: clone size, D gene, J gene, V gene, CDR3 DNA, CDR3 protein. A D gene is named only where the DNA matches it firmly. A row's size may be missing; if present it is once, few, many or a size class.

NA	NA	TRBJ1-2	TRBV6-1	TGTGCCAGCAGTGATGTGGAAGGCTACACCTTC	CASSDVEGYTF
NA	TRBD1	TRBJ1-1	TRBV6-5	TGTGCCAGCAGTTCTTCCGGGACAGGGGGATCTGAAGCTTTCTTT	CASSSSGTGGSEAFF
NA	NA	TRBJ2-7	TRBV14	TGTGCCAGCAGCCAAGTTTGGTCCTCCTACGAGCAGTACTTC	CASSQVWSSYEQYF
NA	TRBD1	TRBJ1-1	TRBV5-6	TGTGCCAGCACCAGACAGGGGGCGCTTTCTGAAGCTTTCTTT	CASTRQGALSEAFF
NA	TRBD2	TRBJ2-3	TRBV5-4	TGTGCCAGCAGCTTGGGGCGGGAGGGCCCTACAGATACGCAGTATTTT	CASSLGREGPTDTQYF
once	NA	TRBJ2-1	TRBV28	TGTGCCAGCAGTTTCCGGGGCGGGGAGGCCTACAATGAGCAGTTCTTC	CASSFRGGEAYNEQFF
NA	TRBD2	TRBJ2-1	TRBV5-1	TGCGCCAGCAGCGTACTACTAGCGGGAGTTAACTATGAGCAGTTCTTC	CASSVLLAGVNYEQFF
NA	TRBD1	TRBJ1-6	TRBV5-1	TGCGCCAGCAGCTTACGGACAGGCAATTCACCCCTCCACTTT	CASSLRTGNSPLHF
NA	TRBD2	TRBJ2-7	TRBV15	TGTGCCACCAGCAGAAGGCGGGAGGAAGGCTACGAGCAGTACTTC	CATSRRREEGYEQYF
NA	TRBD1	TRBJ1-6	TRBV4-1	TGCGCCAGCAGCCAAGGTACCCATAGGGGGCTCTCACCCCTCCACTTT	CASSQGTHRGLSPLHF
NA	TRBD1	TRBJ1-4	TRBV28	TGTGCCAGCAGCCGGGACAGGGCTGCAACTAATGAAAAACTGTTTTTT	CASSRDRAATNEKLFF
NA	TRBD2	TRBJ2-5	TRBV7-2	TGTGCCAGCAGTCGGACTAGCGGGGGAGGGACCCAGTACTTC	CASSRTSGGGTQYF
NA	TRBD1	TRBJ1-5	TRBV18	TGTGCCAGCTCACTAACAGGGGGCGGTGGTAATTATCAGCCCCAGCATTTT	CASSLTGGGGNYQPQHF
NA	NA	TRBJ2-7	TRBV11-2	TGTGCCAGCTCCACCCAGGGCACCTCCTACGAGCAGTACTTC	CASSTQGTSYEQYF
NA	NA	TRBJ2-7	TRBV19	TGTGCCAGTAGTATAAGGGGATCCAGCTCCTACGAGCAGTACTTC	CASSIRGSSSYEQYF
NA	NA	TRBJ2-5	TRBV4-1	TGCGCCAGCAGCCCTTCCTTCGTGGTGGGACAAGAGACCCAGTACTTC	CASSPSFVVGQETQYF
NA	TRBD2	TRBJ2-3	TRBV11-2	TGTGCCAGCAGCTACAACCCCGGGACTACCGGCACAGATACGCAGTATTTT	CASSYNPGTTGTDTQYF
NA	TRBD1	TRBJ2-7	TRBV29-1	TGCAGCGTGGCACAGGGGGCGCGGGGCTACGAGCAGTACTTC	CSVAQGARGYEQYF
NA	NA	TRBJ2-3	TRBV11-2	TGTGCCAGCAGCTTAGCATTAGGGGTGGATACGCAGTATTTT	CASSLALGVDTQYF
NA	NA	TRBJ2-5	TRBV5-1	TGCGCCAGCAGCTATGGCTTTCAAGAGACCCAGTACTTC	CASSYGFQETQYF
once	NA	TRBJ1-2	TRBV24-1	TGTGCCACCAGTGATTCGACTGAGAACTATGGCTACACCTTC	CATSDSTENYGYTF
NA	NA	TRBJ1-1	TRBV11-2	TGTGCCAGCAGCTTAGAACAAGACACTGAAGCTTTCTTT	CASSLEQDTEAFF
NA	TRBD2	TRBJ2-3	TRBV5-1	TGCGCCAGCAGCCGCGGACTAGCGGGACCCACAGATACGCAGTATTTT	CASSRGLAGPTDTQYF
NA	NA	TRBJ2-5	TRBV2	TGTGCCAGCAGTGTGGGCAGGGAAACACAGCAGTACTTC	CASSVGRETQQYF
NA	NA	TRBJ2-1	TRBV7-3	TGTGCCAGCAGCTTAAGTAGGATAAATGGTGAGCAGTTCTTC	CASSLSRINGEQFF
NA	TRBD1	TRBJ2-7	TRBV28	TGTGCCAGCAGTTTGACAGGGAGCGAGCAGTACTTC	CASSLTGSEQYF
NA	NA	TRBJ1-6	TRBV2	TGTGCCAGCAGGAGGTCGAGCTCCTATAATTCACCCCTCCACTTT	CASRRSSSYNSPLHF